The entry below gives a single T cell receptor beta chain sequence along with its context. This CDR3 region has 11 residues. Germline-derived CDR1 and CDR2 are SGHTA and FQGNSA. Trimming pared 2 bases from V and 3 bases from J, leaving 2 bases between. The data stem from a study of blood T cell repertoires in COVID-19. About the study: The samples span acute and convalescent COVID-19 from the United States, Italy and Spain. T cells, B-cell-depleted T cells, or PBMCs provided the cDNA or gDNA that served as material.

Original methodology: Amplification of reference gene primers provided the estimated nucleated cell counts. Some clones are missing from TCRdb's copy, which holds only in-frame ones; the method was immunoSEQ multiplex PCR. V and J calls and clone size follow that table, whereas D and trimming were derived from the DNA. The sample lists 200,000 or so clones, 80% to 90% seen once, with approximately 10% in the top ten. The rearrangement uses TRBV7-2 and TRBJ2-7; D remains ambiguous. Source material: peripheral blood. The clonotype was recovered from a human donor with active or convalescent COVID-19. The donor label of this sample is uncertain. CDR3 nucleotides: TGTGCCAGCAGCTTATACTACGAGCAGTACTTC. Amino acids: CASSLYYEQYF. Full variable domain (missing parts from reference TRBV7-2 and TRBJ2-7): GAGVSQSPSNKVTEKGKDVELRCDPISGHTALYWYRQSLGQGLEFLIYFQGNSAPDKSGLPSDRFSAERTGGSVSTLTIQRTQQEDSAVYLCASSLYYEQYFGPGTRLTVT.